A single sample gave rise to the 3 T cell receptor beta chains below, sequenced in a study of OX40 agonist ivuxolimab in advanced cancers. This table comes from immunoSEQ multiplex PCR, and its TCRdb copy is limited to in-frame clones, with some not included. The sample includes roughly 60,000 clones, approximately 89% of them seen just once. The specimen comprised CD4+ or CD8+ T cells sorted from blood, sampled in a trial of the OX40 agonist ivuxolimab. These receptors were taken from an adult with an advanced solid tumor such as melanoma, head and neck, liver or kidney cancer.

The chain couples TRBV11-2 to TRBJ2-3; no clear D. CDR3 length equals 13 residues. The V end lost 5 bases, the J end lost 6 bases, and 12 bases lay between the germline ends. The germline gives CDR1 SGHAT, CDR2 FQNNGV. The CDR3 loop reads CASSAVLGDTQYF. The CDR3, as DNA: TGTGCCAGCAGCGCCGTATTGGGGGATACGCAGTATTTT.

The CDR3 spells CASSLVKAVIHNEQFF. Here the CDR3 DNA reads TGTGCCAGCAGCTTAGTGAAAGCGGTAATTCACAATGAGCAGTTCTTC. The V call is TRBV7-2, the J call TRBJ2-1; TRBD2 might be the D (5 bases). V gave up 1 base and J gave up 5 bases, with 15 bases separating them. CDR1 and CDR2 from the germline V gene are SGHTA and FQGNSA. The CDR3 runs 16 residues.

This chain connects TRBV9 to TRBJ1-2; TRBD1 matches at 12 bases. Trimming at V came to 3 bases and at J to 6 bases, leaving 3 bases not matched to a gene. Germline CDR1 and CDR2: SGDLS and YYNGEE. This CDR3 is 14 amino acids long. The CDR3 loop reads CASSAGQGADGYTF. In nucleotides, the CDR3 is TGTGCCAGCAGCGCGGGACAGGGGGCCGATGGCTACACCTTC.